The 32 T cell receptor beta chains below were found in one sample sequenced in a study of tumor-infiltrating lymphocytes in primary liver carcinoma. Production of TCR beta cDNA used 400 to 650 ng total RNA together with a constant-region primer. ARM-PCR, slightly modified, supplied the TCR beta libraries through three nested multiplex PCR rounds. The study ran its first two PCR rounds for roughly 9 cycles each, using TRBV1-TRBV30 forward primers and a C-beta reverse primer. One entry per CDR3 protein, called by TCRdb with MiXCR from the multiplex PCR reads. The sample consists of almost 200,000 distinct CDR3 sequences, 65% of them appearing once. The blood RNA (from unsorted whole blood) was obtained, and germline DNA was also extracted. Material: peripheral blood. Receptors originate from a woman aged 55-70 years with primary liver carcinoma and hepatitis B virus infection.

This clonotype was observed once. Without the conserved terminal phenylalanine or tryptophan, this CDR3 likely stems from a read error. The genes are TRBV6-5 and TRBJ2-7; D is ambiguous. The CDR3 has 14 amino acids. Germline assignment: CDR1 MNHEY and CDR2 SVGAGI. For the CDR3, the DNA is TGTGTCAGCAGTTACTCAGTCCACTCCTACGAGCAGTACTAC. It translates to CVSSYSVHSYEQYY.

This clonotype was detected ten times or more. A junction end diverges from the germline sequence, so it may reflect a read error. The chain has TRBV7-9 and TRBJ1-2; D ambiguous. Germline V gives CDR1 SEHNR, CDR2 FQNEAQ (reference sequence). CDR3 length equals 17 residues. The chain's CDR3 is CASTLYGPEAANYGYTF. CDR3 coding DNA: TGTGCCAGCACCTTATATGGCCCCGAGGCGGCCAACTATGGCTACACCTTC.

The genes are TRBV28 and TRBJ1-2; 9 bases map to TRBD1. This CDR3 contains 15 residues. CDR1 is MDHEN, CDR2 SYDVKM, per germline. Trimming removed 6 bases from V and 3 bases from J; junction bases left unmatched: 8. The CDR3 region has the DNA TGTGCCAGCAGCTCTCCGGGACAGGGTCACTATGGCTACACCTTC. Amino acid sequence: CASSSPGQGHYGYTF.

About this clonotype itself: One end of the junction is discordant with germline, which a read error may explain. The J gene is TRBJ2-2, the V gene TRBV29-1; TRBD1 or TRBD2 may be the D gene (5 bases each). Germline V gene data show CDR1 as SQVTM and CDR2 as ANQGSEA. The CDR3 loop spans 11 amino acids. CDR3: CSVGSTGDLFF. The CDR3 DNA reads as TGCAGTGTTGGCTCCACCGGGGACCTGTTTTTT.

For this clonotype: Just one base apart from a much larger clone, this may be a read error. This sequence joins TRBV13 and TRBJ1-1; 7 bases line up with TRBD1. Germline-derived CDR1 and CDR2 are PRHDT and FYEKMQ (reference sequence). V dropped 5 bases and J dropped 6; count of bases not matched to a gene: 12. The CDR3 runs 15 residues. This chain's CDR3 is CASSPRGTASAEAFF. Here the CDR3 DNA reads TGTGCCAGCAGCCCTAGAGGGACAGCTTCCGCTGAAGCTTTCTTT.

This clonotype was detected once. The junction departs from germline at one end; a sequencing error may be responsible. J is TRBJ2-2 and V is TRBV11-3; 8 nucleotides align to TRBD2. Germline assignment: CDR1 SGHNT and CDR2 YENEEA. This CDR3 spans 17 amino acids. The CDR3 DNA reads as TGTGCCAGCAGCTCCCCTAACGGGAGGGTGCAAACCGGGGAGCTCTTTTTT. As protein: CASSSPNGRVQTGELFF. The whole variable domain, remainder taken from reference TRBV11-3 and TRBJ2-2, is EAGVVQSPRYKIIEKKQPVAFWCNPISGHNTLYWYLQNLGQGPELLIRYENEEAVDDSQLPKDRFSAERLKGVDSTLKIQPAELGDSAVYLCASSSPNGRVQTGELFFGEGSRLTVL.

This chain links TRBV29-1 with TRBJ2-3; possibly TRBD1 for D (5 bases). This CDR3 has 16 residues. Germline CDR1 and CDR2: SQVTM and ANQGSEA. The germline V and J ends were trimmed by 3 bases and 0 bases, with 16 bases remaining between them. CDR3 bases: TGCAGCGTTGACGGGCAGGGTTCCACTAGCACAGATACGCAGTATTTT. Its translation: CSVDGQGSTSTDTQYF.

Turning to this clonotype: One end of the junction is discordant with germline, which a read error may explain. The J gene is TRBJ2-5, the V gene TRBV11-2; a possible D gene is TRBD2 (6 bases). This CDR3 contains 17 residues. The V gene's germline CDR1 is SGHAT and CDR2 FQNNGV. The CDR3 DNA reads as TGTGCCTGCAGCCTATCAGGGTGGAGGGTCCTTCAAGAGACCCAGTACTTC. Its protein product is CACSLSGWRVLQETQYF. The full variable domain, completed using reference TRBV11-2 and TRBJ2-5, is EAGVAQSPRYKIIEKRQSVAFWCNPISGHATLYWYQQILGQGPKLLIQFQNNGVVDDSQLPKDRFSAERLKGVDSTLKIQPAKLEDSAVYLCACSLSGWRVLQETQYFGPGTRLLVL.

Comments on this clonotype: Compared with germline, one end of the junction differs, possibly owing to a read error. In DNA form, the CDR3 reads TGTGCCAGCAGCGCTAGCTCCTACAATGAGCGGCTCTTC. Its translation: CASSASSYNERLF. The chain has TRBV11-3 and TRBJ2-1, with a possible D match to TRBD2 (5 bases). CDR1 and CDR2 from the germline V gene are SGHNT and YENEEA. This CDR3 is built from 13 residues.

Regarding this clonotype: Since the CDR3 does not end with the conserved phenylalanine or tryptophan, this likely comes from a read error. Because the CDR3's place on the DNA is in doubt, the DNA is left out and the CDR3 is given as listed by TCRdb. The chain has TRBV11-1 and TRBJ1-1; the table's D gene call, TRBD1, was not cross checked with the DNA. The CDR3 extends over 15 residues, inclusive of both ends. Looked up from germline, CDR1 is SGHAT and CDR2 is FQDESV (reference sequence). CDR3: CASSFFGAANTEVFN.

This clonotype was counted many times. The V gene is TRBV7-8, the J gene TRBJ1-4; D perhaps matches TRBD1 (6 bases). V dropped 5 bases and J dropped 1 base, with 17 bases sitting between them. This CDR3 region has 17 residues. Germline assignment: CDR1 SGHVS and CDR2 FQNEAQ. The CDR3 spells CASSPWTAPKTNEKLFF. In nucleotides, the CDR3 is TGTGCCAGCAGCCCCTGGACAGCGCCGAAAACTAATGAAAAACTGTTTTTT. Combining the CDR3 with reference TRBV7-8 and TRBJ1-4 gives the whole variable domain GAGVSQSPRYKVAKRGQDVALRCDPISGHVSLFWYQQALGQGPEFLTYFQNEAQLDKSGLPSDRFFAERPEGSVSTLKIQRTQQEDSAVYLCASSPWTAPKTNEKLFFGSGTQLSVL.

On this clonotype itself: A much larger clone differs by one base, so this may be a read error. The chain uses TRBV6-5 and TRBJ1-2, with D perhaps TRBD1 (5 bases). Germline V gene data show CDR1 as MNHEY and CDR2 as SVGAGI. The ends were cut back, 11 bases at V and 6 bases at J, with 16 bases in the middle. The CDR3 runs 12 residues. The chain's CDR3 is CAGTNWGDGYTF. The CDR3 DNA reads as TGTGCCGGCACAAACTGGGGGGATGGCTACACCTTC.

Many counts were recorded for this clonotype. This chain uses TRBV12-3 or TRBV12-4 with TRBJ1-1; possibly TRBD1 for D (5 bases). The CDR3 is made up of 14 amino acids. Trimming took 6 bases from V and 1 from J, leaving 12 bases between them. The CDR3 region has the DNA TGTGCCAGCAGCCCCCGAAGGGGGAACACTGAAGCTTTCTTT. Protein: CASSPRRGNTEAFF.

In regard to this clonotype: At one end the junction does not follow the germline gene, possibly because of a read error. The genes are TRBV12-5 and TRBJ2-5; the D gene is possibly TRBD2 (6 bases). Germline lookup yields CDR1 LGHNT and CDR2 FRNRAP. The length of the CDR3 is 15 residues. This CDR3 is CVSGTSNSPGETQYF. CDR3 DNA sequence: TGTGTTAGTGGTACCTCGAACAGCCCGGGGGAGACCCAATACTTC.

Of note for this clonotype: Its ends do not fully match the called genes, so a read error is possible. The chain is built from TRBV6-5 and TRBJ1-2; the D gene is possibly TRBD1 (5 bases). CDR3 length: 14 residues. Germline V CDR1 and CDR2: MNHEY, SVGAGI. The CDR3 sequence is CAGSYSQRAGGYTF. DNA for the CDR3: TGTGCCGGCAGTTACTCGCAGAGGGCAGGGGGCTACACCTTC.

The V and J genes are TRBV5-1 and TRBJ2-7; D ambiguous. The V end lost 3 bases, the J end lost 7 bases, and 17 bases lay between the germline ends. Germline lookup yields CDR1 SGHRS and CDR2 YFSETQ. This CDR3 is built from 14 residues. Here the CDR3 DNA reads TGCGCCAGCAGCTCCCCCGACCCTGCTGCAGAGCAGTACTTC. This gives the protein CASSSPDPAAEQYF.

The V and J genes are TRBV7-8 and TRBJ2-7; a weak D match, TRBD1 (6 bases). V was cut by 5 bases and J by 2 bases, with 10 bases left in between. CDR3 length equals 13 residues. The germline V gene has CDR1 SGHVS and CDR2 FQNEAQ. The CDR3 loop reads CASSRHRAYEQYF. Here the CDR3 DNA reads TGTGCCAGCAGCCGTCACAGGGCCTACGAGCAGTACTTC.

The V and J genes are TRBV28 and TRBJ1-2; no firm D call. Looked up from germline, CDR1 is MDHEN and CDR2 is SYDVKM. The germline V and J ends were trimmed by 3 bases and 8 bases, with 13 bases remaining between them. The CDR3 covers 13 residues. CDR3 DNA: TGTGCCAGCAGTTTTCCACCTCAAAAGGGCTACACCTTC. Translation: CASSFPPQKGYTF.

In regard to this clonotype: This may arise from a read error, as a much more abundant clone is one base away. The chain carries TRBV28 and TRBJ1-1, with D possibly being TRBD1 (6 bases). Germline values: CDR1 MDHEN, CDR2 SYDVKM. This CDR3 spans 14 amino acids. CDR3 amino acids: CASRTGFRNTEVFF. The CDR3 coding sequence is TGTGCCAGCAGAACAGGGTTTAGGAACACTGAAGTTTTCTTT.

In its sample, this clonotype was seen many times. The CDR3 protein is CASGDRDHSPLHF. The CDR3 DNA follows: TGTGCCAGCGGAGACAGGGATCATTCACCCCTCCACTTT. This chain connects TRBV11-2 to TRBJ1-6; TRBD1 matches 7 bases. Germline lookup yields CDR1 SGHAT and CDR2 FQNNGV. CDR3 length: 13 amino acids. J lost 8 bases, V lost 8 bases, and 6 bases had no gene match.

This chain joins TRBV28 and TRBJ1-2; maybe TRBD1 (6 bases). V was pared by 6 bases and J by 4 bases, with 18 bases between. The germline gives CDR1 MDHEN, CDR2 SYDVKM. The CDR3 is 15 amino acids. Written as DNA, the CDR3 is TGTGCCAGCAGAAGGGGGGGCAATTTTGGCTATGGCTACACCTTC. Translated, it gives CASRRGGNFGYGYTF.

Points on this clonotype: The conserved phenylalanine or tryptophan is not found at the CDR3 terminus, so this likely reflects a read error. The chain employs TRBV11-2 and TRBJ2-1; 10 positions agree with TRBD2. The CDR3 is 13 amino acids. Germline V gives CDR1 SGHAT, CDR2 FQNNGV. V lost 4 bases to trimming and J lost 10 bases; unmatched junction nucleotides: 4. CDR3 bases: TGTGCCAGCAGCTGGACTAGCGGTGGCGAGCAGTTCTAC. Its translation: CASSWTSGGEQFY.

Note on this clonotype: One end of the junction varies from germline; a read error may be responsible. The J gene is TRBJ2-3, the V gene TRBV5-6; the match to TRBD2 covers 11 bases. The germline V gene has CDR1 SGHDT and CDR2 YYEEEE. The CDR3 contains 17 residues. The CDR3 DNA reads TGTGCCAGCAGGCCAGCCCCCACTAGCGGGAGAACGGATATGCAGTATTTT. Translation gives CASRPAPTSGRTDMQYF.

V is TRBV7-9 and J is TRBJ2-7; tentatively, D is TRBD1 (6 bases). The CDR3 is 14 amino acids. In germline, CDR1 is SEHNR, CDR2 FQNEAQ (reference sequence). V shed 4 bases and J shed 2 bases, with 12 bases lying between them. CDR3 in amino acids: CASSSTGNTYEQYF. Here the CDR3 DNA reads TGTGCCAGCAGCTCAACAGGGAATACCTACGAGCAGTACTTC.

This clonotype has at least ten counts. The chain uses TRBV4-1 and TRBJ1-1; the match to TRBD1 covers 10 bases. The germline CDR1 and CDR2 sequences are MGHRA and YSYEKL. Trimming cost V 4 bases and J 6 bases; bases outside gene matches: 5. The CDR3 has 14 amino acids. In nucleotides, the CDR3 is TGCGCCAGCAGCCCCTTGACAGGGGGCTCTGAAGCTTTCTTT. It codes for CASSPLTGGSEAFF.

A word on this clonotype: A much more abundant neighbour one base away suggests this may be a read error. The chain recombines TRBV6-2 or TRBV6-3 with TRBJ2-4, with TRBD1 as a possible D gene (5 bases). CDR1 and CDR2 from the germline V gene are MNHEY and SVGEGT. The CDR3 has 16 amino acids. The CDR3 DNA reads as TGTGCCAGCAGGCACCAGATAGGGGCGGCCAAAAACGTTCAGTACTTC. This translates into CASRHQIGAAKNVQYF.

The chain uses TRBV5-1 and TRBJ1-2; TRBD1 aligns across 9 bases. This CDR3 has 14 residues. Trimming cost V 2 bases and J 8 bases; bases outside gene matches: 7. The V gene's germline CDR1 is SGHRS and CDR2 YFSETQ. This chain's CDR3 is CASSFGTGIGGYTF. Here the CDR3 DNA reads TGCGCCAGCAGCTTTGGGACAGGGATCGGCGGCTACACCTTC.

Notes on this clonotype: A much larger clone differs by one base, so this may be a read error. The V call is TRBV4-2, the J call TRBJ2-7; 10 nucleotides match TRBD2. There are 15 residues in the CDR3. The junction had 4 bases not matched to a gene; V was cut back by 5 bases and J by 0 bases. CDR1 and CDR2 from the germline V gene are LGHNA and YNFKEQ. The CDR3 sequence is CASSSTSGHSYEQYF. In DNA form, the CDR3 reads TGTGCCAGCAGCTCGACTAGCGGGCACTCCTACGAGCAGTACTTC.

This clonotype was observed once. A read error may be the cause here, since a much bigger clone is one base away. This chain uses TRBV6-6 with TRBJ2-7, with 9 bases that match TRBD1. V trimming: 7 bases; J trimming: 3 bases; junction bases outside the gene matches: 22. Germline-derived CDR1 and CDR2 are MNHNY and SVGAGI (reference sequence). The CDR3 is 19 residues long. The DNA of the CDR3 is TGTGCCAGCACCACTATACGGTACAGGACAGGGGCTGGCCACTACGAGCAGTACTTC. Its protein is CASTTIRYRTGAGHYEQYF.

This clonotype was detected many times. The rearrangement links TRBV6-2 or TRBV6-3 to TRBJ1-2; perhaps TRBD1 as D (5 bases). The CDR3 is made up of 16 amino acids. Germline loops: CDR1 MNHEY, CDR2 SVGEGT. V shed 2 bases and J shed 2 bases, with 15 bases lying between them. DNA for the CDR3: TGTGCCAGCAGTTACGATCTGGTCAGGGTCAACTATGGCTACACCTTC. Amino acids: CASSYDLVRVNYGYTF.

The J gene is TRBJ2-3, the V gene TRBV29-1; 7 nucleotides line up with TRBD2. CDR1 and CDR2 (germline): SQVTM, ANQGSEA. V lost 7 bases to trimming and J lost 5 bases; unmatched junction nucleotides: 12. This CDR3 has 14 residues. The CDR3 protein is CSGVGGIGIDTQYF. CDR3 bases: TGCAGCGGTGTGGGAGGGATCGGGATAGATACGCAGTATTTT.

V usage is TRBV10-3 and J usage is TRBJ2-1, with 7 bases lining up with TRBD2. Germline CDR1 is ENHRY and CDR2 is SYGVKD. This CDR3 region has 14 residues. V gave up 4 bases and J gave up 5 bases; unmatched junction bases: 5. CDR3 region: CAISGGLADNEQFF. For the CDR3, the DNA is TGTGCCATCAGTGGTGGGCTAGCGGACAATGAGCAGTTCTTC.